Given below is one T cell receptor beta chain in context. In this sample, this clonotype turned up many times. The target of this receptor is not known. No base quality information exists; no much larger clone differs at one position. cDNA synthesis used template-switch 5'RACE with a primer carrying a 10-nucleotide random unique molecular identifier tagging each TCR transcript. Over 190 million TCR-beta sequences, covering 15-18 subjects, were produced in each sequencing run. The RNeasy kit was used for extraction of total RNA. Using the KAPA Real-time Library Amplification kit, TCR-beta VDJ regions were amplified with primers for the TCR constant region and the 5'RACE anchor. Sample indexes and Illumina adaptors were added in a first PCR, and a second PCR then increased library yield. After Ampure bead purification, the TCR product of roughly 650 bp was size-selected on a 2% E-gel SizeSelection system. Before pooling, library quality was assessed on a Bioanalyzer, concentration was determined with Qubit, and library quantification was performed with the Kapa Library Quantification kit. An Illumina HiSeq 2500 sequenced the libraries paired-end 2 x 150 bp. To increase sequence diversity, roughly 23-30% phiX was spiked into each library pool. For the original study's pipeline: The UMI-based MiGEC pipeline processed quality-filtered reads and removed over 80% of raw TCR sequences during error correction. VDJ genes were aligned to IMGT germline references, and each clonotype was defined by a unique CDR3 amino acid sequence together with V-J genes. Clonal expansion, Shannon diversity and CDR3 relatedness were evaluated with VDJtools (CalcPairwiseDistances, ClusterSamples), while phylogenetic trees were built in CLCbio workbench. Expanded clones were defined as having at least 8 unique UMIs, based on coefficient-of-variation modelling across technical triplicates. The public reads were reprocessed in TCRdb via fastp at Q25 and MiXCR, keeping in-frame beta chains. Rows merge per CDR3 protein into single entries with the most common DNA and genes. What appears here as the V and J calls and clone size reflects TCRdb's work, not the paper's. Across this sample there are tens of thousands of distinct CDR3 sequences, with roughly 13% seen only once. About 5.5% of the sample goes to the ten largest clones.

This sample was taken from a study of neurological immune-mediated disorders (dated by TCRdb to about 2019). For the wider study: The study compared peripheral blood TCR-beta repertoires of HTLV-I-associated myelopathy (HAM/TSP) patients, multiple sclerosis patients and healthy controls using UMI-based sequencing. Alongside PBMC samples, the set of fewer than 110 TCR-beta libraries contained longitudinal samples, technical triplicates, and paired CD4+ and CD8+ T-cell subsets that had been sorted. Technical triplicate libraries were sequenced to precisely calculate how much the frequency of each individual clone varied. Of the approximately 68 subjects in the cohort, around 14 were HAM/TSP patients, about 35 were multiple sclerosis patients, and around 20 were healthy controls.

The study at large found these results: Expanded clones from different subjects shared no identical CDR3 amino acid sequences, which suggests that TCR-beta repertoires were private in all groups. TCR clonal expansion was highest in HAM/TSP patients and lowest in MS patients, with MS patients falling below even healthy controls.

What the time point label conveys for this sample: technical triplicate 1. For the sorted-subset TCR libraries, the starting material was 750,000 to 1,000,000 sorted CD4+ or CD8+ T cells. PBMCs were separated from peripheral blood using Ficoll-Hypaque density gradient centrifugation and then cryopreserved in liquid nitrogen. The study also sequenced paired sorted CD4+ and CD8+ subsets from healthy controls, HAM/TSP patients and MS patients. V is pared back by 4 bases and J by 3 bases, with 13 bases lying between the germline termini. The germline V gene supplies CDR1 SGHRS and CDR2 YFSETQ. The CDR3, from cysteine to phenylalanine, totals 14 residues. The sequence is cut down to CDR3 DNA, 42 bases in frame from base 1.

The TCR was taken from a female donor with HTLV-1-associated myelopathy (HAM/TSP). The chain links TRBV5-1 with TRBJ1-1; D gene: possibly TRBD1, on 6 matching bases. Sequences were obtained from CD4+ T cells from blood. The CDR3 region reads CASSGWTDHTEAFF. The bases read TGCGCCAGCAGCGGTTGGACAGACCACACTGAAGCTTTCTTT.